This TCR delta chain was recorded in a study of γδ T cells in repeated Plasmodium falciparum infection. Study in general: The natural-infection arm compared Malian children under seasonal malaria with matched Australian children. Four controlled malaria infections with P. falciparum NF54 spanned roughly 97 weeks. The study, taken as a whole, reports: Compared with Australian children, Malian Vdelta2-negative repertoires seemed more clonal, less diverse, less shared.

The CDR3 consists of 22 residues. The germline V gene encodes CDR1 TSWWSYY and CDR2 QGS. Vgamma9/Vdelta2+ and Vdelta2-negative gammadelta T cells were flow-sorted from PBMC for bulk sequencing. This clone occurred a few times. The antigen is not known. This probably arose from a read error, given a far larger clone one base away. Other DNA sequences within the sample encode an identical CDR3. TRG and TRD sequences were obtained from every sorted gammadelta sample. TCRdb re-called the multiplex PCR reads with CATT. The sample consists of 85,000 to 100,000 delta-chain clones, approximately 0.92% of them appearing once.

Source material: gamma-delta T cells from blood. This TCR came from a pool of human donors (malaria-infected and uninfected, not separated). The chain recombines TRDV1 with TRDJ1, with D tentatively TRDD3 (6 bases). The CDR3 is CALGDLPRRDRTSLTYTDKLIF. In nucleotides, the CDR3 is TGTGCTCTCGGGGATCTTCCCAGAAGGGACCGTACATCGTTAACTTACACCGATAAACTCATCTTT.